Each of the 10 T cell receptor beta chains below was sequenced from the same sample in a study of T cell changes during pregnancy in multiple sclerosis. This table comes from immunoSEQ multiplex PCR, and its TCRdb copy is limited to in-frame clones, with some not included. The data show tens of thousands of clones, about 92% seen once. The material sequenced was CD4+ T cells from peripheral blood mononuclear cells, taken in the second trimester of pregnancy. The origin of the receptors is a female donor with multiple sclerosis, enrolled in a pregnancy study.

This clone appeared a few times. This chain links TRBV7-2 with TRBJ2-7; TRBD1 matches at 9 bases. The germline V gene encodes CDR1 SGHTA and CDR2 FQGNSA. V dropped 8 bases and J dropped 2; count of bases not matched to a gene: 7. The CDR3 is 14 residues long. In nucleotides, the CDR3 is TGTGCCAGCTCCGGGGGGACAGGGACCTACGAGCAGTACTTC. Its protein product is CASSGGTGTYEQYF.

The gene calls are TRBV18 and TRBJ2-1, with D tentatively TRBD2 (5 bases). The CDR3 length is 13 residues. V lost 3 bases and J 8 bases, leaving 11 bases between the germline ends. Per germline, CDR1 KGHSH and CDR2 LQKENI. Here the CDR3 DNA reads TGTGCCAGCTCACCTTCCCGGGGAGATGAGCAGTTCTTC. This encodes CASSPSRGDEQFF.

The rearrangement links TRBV7-8 to TRBJ2-7; D might be TRBD1 (5 bases). V shed 1 base and J shed 4 bases, with 11 bases lying between them. The CDR3 has 14 amino acids. In germline, CDR1 is SGHVS, CDR2 FQNEAQ. The CDR3 DNA sequence: TGTGCCAGCAGCTTAGAAGGGGTGGGTTACGAGCAGTACTTC. Its protein is CASSLEGVGYEQYF.

This rearrangement joins TRBV28 to TRBJ1-2, with TRBD1 identical over 8 bases. The J segment lost 4 bases and the V segment lost 7 bases, leaving 5 bases of the junction unmatched. Germline CDR1 reads MDHEN; CDR2 reads SYDVKM. The CDR3 extends over 13 amino acids. CDR3 in amino acids: CASTPTGVYGYTF. The CDR3 DNA sequence: TGTGCCAGCACTCCGACAGGGGTCTATGGCTACACCTTC.

This clone appeared a single time. This chain links TRBV27 with TRBJ2-5, with D unresolved. This CDR3 is 14 amino acids long. The germline V and J ends were trimmed by 4 bases and 4 bases, with 13 bases remaining between them. The V gene's germline CDR1 is MNHEY and CDR2 SMNVEV (reference sequence). CDR3 amino acids: CASSSHVSRETQYF. In DNA form, the CDR3 reads TGTGCCAGCAGTTCCCACGTAAGCCGAGAGACCCAGTACTTC.

The V gene is TRBV25-1, the J gene TRBJ2-1, with a tentative D call TRBD2 (6 bases). The CDR3 totals 15 residues. CDR1 is MGHDK, CDR2 SYGVNS, per germline. Deletions cut 2 bases from V and 2 bases from J, with 10 bases between. The CDR3 reads CASSEPGDTYNEQFF. CDR3 DNA: TGTGCCAGCAGTGAACCGGGGGATACCTACAATGAGCAGTTCTTC.

The chain links TRBV7-8 to TRBJ2-7; tentatively, D is TRBD2 (6 bases). Germline V gene lookup returns CDR1 SGHVS and CDR2 FQNEAQ. The CDR3 totals 16 residues. Trimming stripped 4 bases from V and 3 bases from J, with 19 bases between. The CDR3, as DNA: TGTGCCAGCAGCTCCCCAATTGCGGGAAAGAGCTACGAGCAGTACTTC. Amino acids: CASSSPIAGKSYEQYF. The variable domain in full, with the rest retrieved from reference TRBV7-8 and TRBJ2-7, is GAGVSQSPRYKVAKRGQDVALRCDPISGHVSLFWYQQALGQGPEFLTYFQNEAQLDKSGLPSDRFFAERPEGSVSTLKIQRTQQEDSAVYLCASSSPIAGKSYEQYFGPGTRLTVT.

This chain joins TRBV6-5 and TRBJ2-3; possibly TRBD1 for D (5 bases). The CDR3 has 16 amino acids. Deletions cut 0 bases from V and 2 bases from J, with 12 bases between. Germline CDR1 is MNHEY and CDR2 is SVGAGI. CDR3 protein: CASSYSAGHLTDTQYF. CDR3 in DNA: TGTGCCAGCAGTTACTCGGCAGGGCACCTCACAGATACGCAGTATTTT.

This sequence joins TRBV12-1 and TRBJ2-7; TRBD1 is taken as the D call from the table, unchecked against the DNA. TRBV12-1 is a documented pseudogene. The CDR3 has 15 residues. The CDR3 reads CASSHPGQGNYEQYF. In nucleotides, the CDR3 is TGTGCCAGCAGCCACCCTGGACAGGGAAACTACGAGCAGTACTTC.

This clone was seen only a few times. V and J are TRBV6-1 and TRBJ1-2; no clear D gene. V dropped 1 base and J dropped 4 bases, with 13 bases sitting between them. Germline lookup yields CDR1 MNHNS and CDR2 SASEGT. CDR3 length: 15 residues. The chain's CDR3 is CASSEGLGDSYGYTF. DNA for the CDR3: TGTGCCAGCAGTGAAGGATTGGGAGATTCCTATGGCTACACCTTC.